This T cell receptor beta chain originates from a study of blood T cell repertoires in COVID-19. Study summary: COVID-19 samples from acute and convalescent phases originated in the United States, Italy and Spain. Sources were T cells, B-cell-depleted T cells, or PBMCs; the material itself was cDNA or gDNA.

The V gene lost 0 bases and the J gene lost 3 bases, with 8 bases spanning the gap. Germline loops: CDR1 LNHNV, CDR2 YYDKDF (reference sequence). This CDR3 has 14 residues. Per the study methods: By means of reference gene primer amplification, nucleated cell counts were estimated. Using immunoSEQ multiplex PCR, the repertoire was profiled, and TCRdb retains in-frame clones only, with some absent. V and J calls and clone size follow that table, whereas D and trimming were derived from the DNA. This sample carries around 400,000 clones, 89% of them seen once, and the ten largest clones take around 1.3%.

The receptor's source is a man aged 35 to 55 with acute or convalescent COVID-19. The V call is TRBV15, the J call TRBJ2-5; D is ambiguous. Sequenced: peripheral blood. The CDR3 loop is CATSRDHGEETQYF. CDR3 bases: TGTGCCACCAGCAGAGATCACGGTGAAGAGACCCAGTACTTC.